This T cell receptor beta chain was sequenced for a study of spatial heterogeneity in lung cancer. J gave up 4 bases and V 4 bases, and 5 bases lay outside the gene matches. Germline V gives CDR1 MNHEY, CDR2 SVGEGT. The CDR3 runs 16 residues. Remarks on this clonotype: What it recognizes is unknown.

The time point was: sample taken at primary tumor resection. Unsorted whole RNA of tumor, nontumor lung or frozen PBMC was sequenced. The donor group consisted of around 70 patients who had untreated, early-stage non-small cell lung cancer. TCRdb reprocessed the 5' RACE reads via MiXCR and lists one record per CDR3 protein. The sample consists of about 82,000 distinct CDR3 sequences, roughly 12% of them appearing once. Study-level results: Ubiquitous, expanded tumor-derived TCRs were more frequently observed in blood at resection than at follow-up.

The source was PBMCs, collected at surgery. This TCR was sampled from a male donor with early-stage non-small cell lung cancer. The rearrangement joins TRBV6-2 or TRBV6-3 to TRBJ2-2, with 11 bases matching TRBD2. The CDR3 DNA reads as TGTGCCAGCAGTTTTAGCGGGGGGGCCGGCACCGGGGAGCTGTTTTTT. It is translated as CASSFSGGAGTGELFF.